The entry below describes one T cell receptor (beta chain). What it binds is not known. The data were obtained in a study of OX40 agonist ivuxolimab in advanced cancers. Study-wide background: Having had anti-PD-1, anti-PD-L1 or anti-CTLA-4 therapy before was allowed, and roughly 40% had some. One patient with hepatocellular carcinoma and two with cutaneous melanoma, three in all, had partial responses.

V gave up 6 bases and J gave up 6 bases; unmatched junction bases: 8. CDR3 length: 14 residues. From germline, CDR1 is ENHRY and CDR2 SYGVKD. This table comes from immunoSEQ multiplex PCR, and its TCRdb copy is limited to in-frame clones, with some not included. The sample consists of tens of thousands of clones, roughly 87% of them appearing once. Study-wide points: The CD4+ and CD8+ T cells in the blood had expanded clonally by week 6 at 0.1 to 3.0 mg/kg.

This chain links TRBV10-3 with TRBJ2-1, with 7 positions matching TRBD2. Here the sequenced sample was CD4+ or CD8+ T cells sorted from blood, taken in a trial of the OX40 agonist ivuxolimab. The clonotype comes from an adult with an advanced solid tumor such as melanoma, head and neck, liver or kidney cancer. CDR3: CAISPGLSLNEQFF. The CDR3 DNA reads TGTGCCATCAGCCCGGGACTATCCCTCAATGAGCAGTTCTTC.